The next 21 T cell receptor beta chains were all read from a single sample in a study of T cell changes during pregnancy in multiple sclerosis. Profiling relied on immunoSEQ multiplex PCR, and the TCRdb table lists in-frame clones only, not all of them. The table lists approximately 99,000 clones, approximately 93% of them singletons. This specimen was peripheral blood, taken after pregnancy. Receptor source: a female donor with multiple sclerosis, enrolled in a pregnancy study.

The rearrangement links TRBV9 to TRBJ1-5; no reliable D call. Germline lookup yields CDR1 SGDLS and CDR2 YYNGEE. CDR3 length: 13 residues. The germline V and J ends were trimmed by 3 bases and 3 bases, with 7 bases remaining between them. The CDR3, as DNA: TGTGCCAGCAGCGCGGGTTCCAATCAGCCCCAGCATTTT. Its translation is CASSAGSNQPQHF.

A few counts support this clone. CDR3 region: CAWSGAEKLFF. The DNA for the CDR3 is TGTGCCTGGAGTGGAGCTGAAAAACTGTTTTTT. The chain employs TRBV30 and TRBJ1-4, with D hard to call. The CDR3 is 11 residues long. Looked up from germline, CDR1 is GTSNPN and CDR2 is SVGIG (reference sequence). Trimming stripped 1 base from V and 7 bases from J, with 4 bases between.

The chain recombines TRBV9 with TRBJ2-3; 7 nucleotides match TRBD1. The V segment lost 0 bases and the J segment 2 bases; nucleotides outside the gene matches: 6. The V gene's germline CDR1 is SGDLS and CDR2 YYNGEE. CDR3 size: 16 residues. The CDR3 bases are TGTGCCAGCAGCGTAGTCAGGGGGACCTCCACAGATACGCAGTATTTT. This codes for CASSVVRGTSTDTQYF.

V usage is TRBV30 and J usage is TRBJ2-2; unclear D gene. The V end was cut by 5 bases, the J end by 5 bases, with 15 bases between. This CDR3 spans 14 amino acids. Germline V gene lookup returns CDR1 GTSNPN and CDR2 SVGIG (reference sequence). CDR3 sequence: CAWAGSVLTGELFF. CDR3 DNA sequence: TGTGCCTGGGCCGGTTCGGTCCTAACCGGGGAGCTGTTTTTT.

This clone showed up just a few times. This rearrangement joins TRBV11-2 to TRBJ2-7; 7 bases agree with TRBD1. Germline assignment: CDR1 SGHAT and CDR2 FQNNGV. V shed 4 bases and J 0 bases; nucleotides not matched to a gene: 3. The CDR3 is made up of 14 amino acids. The CDR3 reads CASSSWDSSYEQYF. For the CDR3, the DNA is TGTGCCAGCAGCTCGTGGGACAGCTCCTACGAGCAGTACTTC.

V gene TRBV11-3 combines with J gene TRBJ2-7; the D gene is possibly TRBD2 (6 bases). The germline V gene has CDR1 SGHNT and CDR2 YENEEA. V dropped 4 bases and J dropped 2 bases, with 12 bases sitting between them. The CDR3 has 14 amino acids. CDR3 DNA: TGTGCCAGCAGCTCTTACGGGAGACCCTACGAGCAGTACTTC. Protein: CASSSYGRPYEQYF.

This sequence joins TRBV7-2 and TRBJ2-1; 8 bases agree with TRBD1. Germline values: CDR1 SGHTA, CDR2 FQGNSA. The J segment lost 10 bases and the V segment lost 2 bases, leaving 13 bases of the junction unmatched. The CDR3 sequence is 16 residues long. CDR3 in amino acids: CASSLRGQGVLMEQFF. CDR3 sequence (DNA): TGTGCCAGCAGCTTAAGAGGACAGGGTGTGTTAATGGAGCAGTTCTTC. The whole variable domain, remainder taken from reference TRBV7-2 and TRBJ2-1, is GAGVSQSPSNKVTEKGKDVELRCDPISGHTALYWYRQSLGQGLEFLIYFQGNSAPDKSGLPSDRFSAERTGGSVSTLTIQRTQQEDSAVYLCASSLRGQGVLMEQFFGPGTRLTVL.

The genes are TRBV5-5 and TRBJ2-2, with D perhaps TRBD2 (6 bases). The CDR3 has 16 residues. The V gene's germline CDR1 is SGHKS and CDR2 YYEKEE (reference sequence). Trimming removed 1 base from V and 4 bases from J, with 14 bases in between. CDR3 in amino acids: CASSLFGGAGTGELFF. Here the CDR3 DNA reads TGTGCCAGCAGCTTGTTTGGGGGAGCGGGCACCGGGGAGCTGTTTTTT.

This chain uses TRBV6-1 with TRBJ1-1; D may be TRBD1 (6 bases). V was trimmed by 3 bases and J by 2 bases, leaving 7 bases between them. From germline, CDR1 is MNHNS and CDR2 SASEGT. The CDR3 extends over 13 amino acids. CDR3 bases: TGTGCCAGCAGTGAGGGGACAAACACTGAAGCTTTCTTT. It specifies CASSEGTNTEAFF.

The CDR3 bases are TGTGCCAGCAGCTTAGGGGACAGTCCCTACGAGCAGTACTTC. Encoded protein: CASSLGDSPYEQYF. The rearrangement links TRBV7-9 to TRBJ2-7; TRBD1 agrees at 7 bases. After removal of 1 base from V and 2 bases from J, the junction contained 2 bases not matched to a gene. Germline V gene lookup returns CDR1 SEHNR and CDR2 FQNEAQ (reference sequence). The CDR3 extends over 14 amino acids.

The chain is built from TRBV18 and TRBJ2-1; 10 bases line up with TRBD1. Germline V gene data show CDR1 as KGHSH and CDR2 as LQKENI. V shed 2 bases, J shed 6 bases, and the junction held 1 base outside the gene matches. The length of the CDR3 is 14 residues. CDR3 protein: CASSPGTGVNEQFF. The CDR3 DNA is TGTGCCAGCTCACCAGGGACAGGGGTCAATGAGCAGTTCTTC.

The CDR3 loop reads CASSPPGGDTQYF. In DNA, the CDR3 is TGTGCCAGCAGCCCGCCGGGAGGAGATACGCAGTATTTT. The chain carries TRBV5-4 and TRBJ2-3; the match to TRBD2 covers 7 bases. With 4 bases clipped from V and 5 bases from J, the junction kept 4 bases outside the gene matches. Germline loops: CDR1 SGHNT, CDR2 YYREEE (reference sequence). The CDR3 has 13 amino acids. The full variable domain, with the rest looked up from reference TRBV5-4 and TRBJ2-3, is ETGVTQSPTHLIKTRGQQVTLRCSSQSGHNTVSWYQQALGQGPQFIFQYYREEENGRGNFPPRFSGLQFPNYSSELNVNALELDDSALYLCASSPPGGDTQYFGPGTRLTVL.

This clone has a single count. The rearrangement joins TRBV5-1 to TRBJ2-7, with 7 positions matching TRBD1. CDR3 length: 18 amino acids. V gave up 1 base and J gave up 5 bases; unmatched junction bases: 18. CDR1 SGHRS and CDR2 YFSETQ come from the germline V gene. The CDR3 bases are TGCGCCAGCAGCTTGACGAGACAGGGTTCTTATATCGGGAACGAGCAGTACTTC. This gives the protein CASSLTRQGSYIGNEQYF. The full variable domain, completed using reference TRBV5-1 and TRBJ2-7, is KAGVTQTPRYLIKTRGQQVTLSCSPISGHRSVSWYQQTPGQGLQFLFEYFSETQRNKGNFPGRFSGRQFSNSRSEMNVSTLELGDSALYLCASSLTRQGSYIGNEQYFGPGTRLTVT.

The chain employs TRBV6-6 and TRBJ2-3; 9 bases are a match to TRBD2. The junction had 4 bases not matched to a gene; V was cut back by 2 bases and J by 1 base. Germline loops: CDR1 MNHNY, CDR2 SVGAGI (reference sequence). The CDR3 totals 16 residues. This CDR3 is CASSYLAGGGTDTQYF. CDR3 DNA sequence: TGTGCCAGCAGTTACCTTGCGGGAGGGGGCACAGATACGCAGTATTTT.

The chain links TRBV9 to TRBJ2-5; 9 bases are shared with TRBD2. Trimming at V came to 4 bases and at J to 5 bases, leaving 12 bases not matched to a gene. The CDR3 spans 16 residues. Germline loops: CDR1 SGDLS, CDR2 YYNGEE. The CDR3 region has the DNA TGTGCCAGCAGCCATCCGCAGCGGGAGGTATGGGAGACCCAGTACTTC. This translates into CASSHPQREVWETQYF.

The chain employs TRBV7-9 and TRBJ2-7, with TRBD2 matching 11 bases. Per germline, CDR1 SEHNR and CDR2 FQNEAQ (reference sequence). CDR3 length equals 16 residues. V trimming: 5 bases; J trimming: 7 bases; junction bases outside the gene matches: 13. The CDR3 loop is CASSPRGSGRAQEQYF. DNA for the CDR3: TGTGCCAGCAGCCCCCGGGGTAGCGGGAGGGCCCAAGAGCAGTACTTC.

The J gene is TRBJ2-1, the V gene TRBV5-4; 11 nucleotides line up with TRBD2. After removal of 0 bases from V and 3 bases from J, the junction contained 11 bases not matched to a gene. From germline, CDR1 is SGHNT and CDR2 YYREEE (reference sequence). This CDR3 has 19 residues. DNA of the CDR3: TGTGCCAGCAGCTTGGAAGGGGTAGCGGGAGGGCCGCGCTACAATGAGCAGTTCTTC. Its translation is CASSLEGVAGGPRYNEQFF.

DNA of the CDR3: TGTGCCAGCAGAGATCCCGGGGTAGCGGGAGGACCCTCCTACAATGAGCAGTTCTTC. It translates to CASRDPGVAGGPSYNEQFF. The gene calls are TRBV7-9 and TRBJ2-1; 10 bases fit TRBD2. Germline V gene sequence: CDR1 SEHNR, CDR2 FQNEAQ (reference sequence). Trimming at V came to 6 bases and at J to 0 bases, leaving 14 bases not matched to a gene. The length of the CDR3 is 19 residues.

In its sample, this clone was seen a few times. The chain has TRBV6-1 and TRBJ2-2; 7 nucleotides agree with TRBD1. Losses at the gene ends were 1 base for V and 3 bases for J; bases not matched to a gene: 2. This CDR3 has 15 amino acids. Per germline, CDR1 MNHNS and CDR2 SASEGT. CDR3 coding DNA: TGTGCCAGCAGTGAAGGTGGGACAGACACCGGGGAGCTGTTTTTT. Amino acid sequence: CASSEGGTDTGELFF.

J is TRBJ2-7 and V is TRBV29-1; the D is unclear. Germline V lookup: CDR1 SQVTM, CDR2 ANQGSEA. V lost 1 base and J 2 bases, leaving 6 bases between the germline ends. This CDR3 spans 12 amino acids. The CDR3, as DNA: TGCAGCGTTGAAGTCCGGGCCTACGAGCAGTACTTC. It is translated as CSVEVRAYEQYF.

This sequence joins TRBV9 and TRBJ2-1; 11 nucleotides agree with TRBD2. From germline, CDR1 is SGDLS and CDR2 YYNGEE. The J segment lost 5 bases and the V segment lost 3 bases, leaving 1 base of the junction unmatched. There are 14 residues in the CDR3. The CDR3 region has the DNA TGTGCCAGCAGCGCGGGACTAGCGGACAATGAGCAGTTCTTC. This codes for CASSAGLADNEQFF.